Here is one TCR beta chain with its context. What it recognizes is unknown. This entry belongs to a study of STAT5B mutations in CD4+ large granular lymphocyte leukemia. Looking at the study overall: Among healthy controls, a particular HLA allele went with more CDR3 'QG' motifs. The study, taken as a whole, reports: Patient CD4-sorted repertoires stayed more clonal than healthy ones after leukemic-clone removal.

Study processing details: The detection floor for productive clonotype frequency was 2.59 x 10-5. The assay was immunoSEQ multiplex PCR, and TCRdb's table has in-frame clones only and misses some. That table is the source of V, J and clone size, and D and trimming were worked out from the DNA. This table has about 22,000 clones, 60% to 85% appearing once. Trimming at V came to 11 bases and at J to 3 bases, leaving 9 bases not matched to a gene. The germline CDR1 and CDR2 sequences are SGHTA and FQGNSA. The CDR3 covers 13 residues. The clonotype originates from a human donor in good health. The sample taken for sequencing was CD4+ T cells from blood buffy coats. The genes are TRBV7-2 and TRBJ2-7, with 8 bases matching TRBD1. CDR3: CASGTGNLYEQYF. For the CDR3, the DNA is TGTGCCTCCGGGACAGGAAACCTCTACGAGCAGTACTTC. The whole variable domain, remainder taken from reference TRBV7-2 and TRBJ2-7, is GAGVSQSPSNKVTEKGKDVELRCDPISGHTALYWYRQSLGQGLEFLIYFQGNSAPDKSGLPSDRFSAERTGGSVSTLTIQRTQQEDSAVYLCASGTGNLYEQYFGPGTRLTVT.